The 14 T cell receptor beta chains below come from one sample, sequenced in a study of early T cells in non-severe SARS-CoV-2 infection. Each CDR3 protein gets one entry after TCRdb re-called the 5' RACE reads with MiXCR. This table holds over 75,000 distinct CDR3 sequences, roughly 13% found once. Sequencing was done on a sample of whole blood. The source is an adult who was a healthcare worker with PCR-confirmed SARS-CoV-2 infection or an uninfected control (not recorded which).

Only a few counts were recorded for this clonotype. The rearrangement links TRBV3-1 to TRBJ2-3; perhaps D is TRBD1 or TRBD2 (5 bases each). Trimming shortened V by 5 bases and J by 10 bases, and 16 bases separated the two germline ends. Germline CDR1 reads LGHDT; CDR2 reads YNNKEL (reference sequence). This CDR3 is built from 13 residues. The CDR3 sequence: CASSTRMGPAQYF. The DNA for the CDR3 is TGTGCCAGCAGCACCCGAATGGGACCGGCGCAGTATTTT.

The chain combines TRBV4-1 with TRBJ2-5; 9 bases align to TRBD2. Losses at the gene ends were 1 base for V and 2 bases for J; bases not matched to a gene: 5. This CDR3 spans 16 amino acids. Germline CDR1 reads MGHRA; CDR2 reads YSYEKL. CDR3 protein: CASSQVEAGGQETQYF. In nucleotides, the CDR3 is TGCGCCAGCAGCCAAGTCGAGGCGGGGGGGCAAGAGACCCAGTACTTC.

This clonotype was seen repeatedly, ten times or more. This chain connects TRBV28 to TRBJ2-7, with D tentatively TRBD2 (6 bases). The germline CDR1 and CDR2 sequences are MDHEN and SYDVKM. The V gene lost 5 bases and the J gene lost 7 bases, with 15 bases spanning the gap. The CDR3 runs to 13 residues. CDR3 loop: CASSTDGGGEQYF. The CDR3 DNA sequence: TGTGCCAGCAGTACCGACGGGGGTGGAGAGCAGTACTTC.

This clonotype was picked up a small number of times. The rearrangement uses TRBV6-1 and TRBJ2-1; no definite D call. V lost 8 bases and J 9 bases, leaving 11 bases between the germline ends. Germline V gives CDR1 MNHNS, CDR2 SASEGT. The CDR3 contains 11 residues. CDR3 region: CASGRLGEQFF. The CDR3 DNA reads as TGTGCCAGCGGTCGCTTGGGTGAGCAGTTCTTC.

This rearrangement joins TRBV28 to TRBJ2-3, with D unresolved. The CDR3 has 14 residues. V lost 5 bases and J 2 bases, leaving 11 bases between the germline ends. In germline, CDR1 is MDHEN, CDR2 SYDVKM. The CDR3 DNA is TGTGCCAGCAGTGACCCGGTCCCCACAGATACGCAGTATTTT. Its translation is CASSDPVPTDTQYF.

This clonotype was picked up many times. This rearrangement joins TRBV6-5 to TRBJ2-5; D gene ambiguous. This CDR3 comprises 15 residues. The germline V and J ends were trimmed by 5 bases and 5 bases, with 18 bases remaining between them. CDR1 MNHEY and CDR2 SVGAGI come from the germline V gene. This chain's CDR3 is CASSRLARTDETQYF. CDR3 nucleotides: TGTGCCAGCAGTCGGCTGGCCAGGACGGACGAGACCCAGTACTTC.

Only a few counts were recorded for this clonotype. J is TRBJ2-7 and V is TRBV6-2 or TRBV6-3; D not certain. V was trimmed by 2 bases and J by 2 bases, leaving 7 bases between them. The CDR3 loop spans 13 amino acids. In germline, CDR1 is MNHEY, CDR2 SVGEGT. The CDR3 coding sequence is TGTGCCAGCAGTTACAGGGCGGCCTACGAGCAGTACTTC. This encodes CASSYRAAYEQYF.

This clonotype was seen more than once but under ten times. Here the CDR3 reads CASSFFRGKEVRAFF. The CDR3 DNA sequence: TGTGCCAGCAGTTTTTTTAGGGGGAAGGAGGTGAGGGCTTTCTTT. The chain combines TRBV12-3 or TRBV12-4 with TRBJ1-1; a possible D gene is TRBD1 (6 bases). Trimming cost V 3 bases and J 11 bases, with 22 bases left between them. The CDR3 is 15 amino acids.

This clonotype was recorded a few times. The chain combines TRBV19 with TRBJ2-7; D is uncertain. The CDR3 is made up of 13 amino acids. From germline, CDR1 is LNHDA and CDR2 SQIVND (reference sequence). The V end was cut by 4 bases, the J end by 2 bases, with 9 bases between. CDR3 coding DNA: TGTGCCAGTAGTAAGACTGGTACCTACGAGCAGTACTTC. Protein: CASSKTGTYEQYF.

There are a few counts of this clonotype. This chain links TRBV12-3 or TRBV12-4 with TRBJ2-3; 12 bases fit TRBD2. V shed 5 bases and J 2 bases; nucleotides not matched to a gene: 5. This CDR3 has 16 residues. CDR3 in amino acids: CASSALAGGFTDTQYF. The CDR3 region has the DNA TGTGCCAGCAGTGCGCTAGCGGGGGGGTTCACAGATACGCAGTATTTT.

Turning to this clonotype: A read error may explain this, as a much larger clone is one base away. V usage is TRBV20-1 and J usage is TRBJ2-7; D unclear. Germline CDR1 reads DFQATT; CDR2 reads SNEGSKA (reference sequence). Trimming shortened V by 3 bases and J by 6 bases, and 15 bases separated the two germline ends. There are 13 residues in the CDR3. CDR3: CSASSRGLSEQYF. The CDR3 DNA follows: TGCAGTGCTAGTAGTAGAGGTTTGTCCGAGCAGTACTTC.

The CDR3 coding sequence is TGTGCCACCAGCAGAGATGGCCTGAGCACAGATACGCAGTATTTT. Its translation: CATSRDGLSTDTQYF. This chain joins TRBV15 and TRBJ2-3, with D unclear. Germline CDR1 reads LNHNV; CDR2 reads YYDKDF (reference sequence). CDR3 length: 15 amino acids. The germline V and J ends were trimmed by 0 bases and 0 bases, with 7 bases remaining between them.

A word on this clonotype: A much bigger clone sits one base away, suggesting this may be a read error. The chain carries TRBV24-1 and TRBJ2-3; TRBD1 matches 7 bases. The CDR3 covers 16 residues. Germline CDR1 KGHDR, CDR2 SFDVKD. V trimming: 8 bases; J trimming: 2 bases; junction bases outside the gene matches: 12. The CDR3 region has the DNA TGTGCCACCACGGGTAGAGACAGGGACGACACAGATACGCAGTATTTT. Residues: CATTGRDRDDTDTQYF.

The rearrangement joins TRBV7-8 to TRBJ1-5; D unresolved. V gave up 5 bases and J gave up 6 bases, with 14 bases separating them. There are 14 residues in the CDR3. From germline, CDR1 is SGHVS and CDR2 FQNEAQ. The CDR3 protein is CASSQQIGIQPQHF. The DNA of the CDR3 is TGTGCCAGCAGCCAGCAGATTGGGATTCAGCCCCAGCATTTT. The variable domain in full, completed from reference TRBV7-8 and TRBJ1-5, reads GAGVSQSPRYKVAKRGQDVALRCDPISGHVSLFWYQQALGQGPEFLTYFQNEAQLDKSGLPSDRFFAERPEGSVSTLKIQRTQQEDSAVYLCASSQQIGIQPQHFGDGTRLSIL.